This T cell receptor (beta chain) came from a study of control samples from healthy donors and cancer patients. In germline, CDR1 is LNHDA, CDR2 SQIVND (reference sequence). The V end was cut by 2 bases, the J end by 3 bases, with 8 bases between. The CDR3 sequence is 13 residues long. Some clones are missing from TCRdb's copy, which holds only in-frame ones; the method was immunoSEQ multiplex PCR. This table has just over 150,000 clones, over 85% appearing once. This clone was detected only once. This TCR was sampled from a man aged 45-65 years in good health. The source material was blood. The V call is TRBV19, the J call TRBJ2-7; D is ambiguous. The DNA of the CDR3 is TGTGCCAGTAGTATAAGCGCAGACTACGAGCAGTACTTC. It is translated as CASSISADYEQYF.